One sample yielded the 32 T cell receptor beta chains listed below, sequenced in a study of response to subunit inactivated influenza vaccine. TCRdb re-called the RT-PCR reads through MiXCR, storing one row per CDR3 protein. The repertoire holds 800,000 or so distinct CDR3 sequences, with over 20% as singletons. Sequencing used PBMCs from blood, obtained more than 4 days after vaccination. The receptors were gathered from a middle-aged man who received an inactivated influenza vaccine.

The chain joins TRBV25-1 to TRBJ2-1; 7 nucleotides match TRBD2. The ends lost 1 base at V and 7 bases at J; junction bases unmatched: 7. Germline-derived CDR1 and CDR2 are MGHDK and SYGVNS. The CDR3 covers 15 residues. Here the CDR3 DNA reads TGTGCCAGCAGTGAATCGGGGGGAGGGCTAAATGAGCAGTTCTTC. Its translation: CASSESGGGLNEQFF.

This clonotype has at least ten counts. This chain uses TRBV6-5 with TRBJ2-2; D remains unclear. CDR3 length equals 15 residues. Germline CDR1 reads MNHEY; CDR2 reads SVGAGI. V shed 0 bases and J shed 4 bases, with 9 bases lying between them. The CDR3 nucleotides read TGTGCCAGCAGTTACTCGACTGCTGGCACCGGGGAGCTGTTTTTT. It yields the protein CASSYSTAGTGELFF.

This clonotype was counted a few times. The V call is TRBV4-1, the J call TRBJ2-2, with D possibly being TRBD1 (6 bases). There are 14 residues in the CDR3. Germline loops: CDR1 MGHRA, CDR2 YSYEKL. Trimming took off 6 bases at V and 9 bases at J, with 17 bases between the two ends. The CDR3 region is CASRERTDNRELFF. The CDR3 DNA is TGCGCCAGCAGGGAGAGGACAGACAACCGGGAGCTGTTTTTT.

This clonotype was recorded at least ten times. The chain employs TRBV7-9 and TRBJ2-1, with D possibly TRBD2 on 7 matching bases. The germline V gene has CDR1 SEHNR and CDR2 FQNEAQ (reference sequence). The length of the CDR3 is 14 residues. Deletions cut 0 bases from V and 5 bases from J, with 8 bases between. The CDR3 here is CASSLAGGHNEQFF. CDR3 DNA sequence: TGTGCCAGCAGCTTAGCGGGGGGGCACAATGAGCAGTTCTTC.

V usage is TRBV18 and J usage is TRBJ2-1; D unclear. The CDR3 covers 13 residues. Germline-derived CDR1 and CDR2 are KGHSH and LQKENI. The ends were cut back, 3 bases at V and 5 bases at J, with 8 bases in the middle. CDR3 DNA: TGTGCCAGCTCACCGGATCTAAACAATGAGCAGTTCTTC. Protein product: CASSPDLNNEQFF.

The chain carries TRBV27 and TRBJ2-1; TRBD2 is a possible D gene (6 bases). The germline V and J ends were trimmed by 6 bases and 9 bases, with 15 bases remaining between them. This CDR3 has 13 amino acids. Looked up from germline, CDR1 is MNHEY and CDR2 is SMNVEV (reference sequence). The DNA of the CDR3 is TGTGCCAGCAGGGCTGGGGGGAACAGTGAGCAGTTCTTC. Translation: CASRAGGNSEQFF.

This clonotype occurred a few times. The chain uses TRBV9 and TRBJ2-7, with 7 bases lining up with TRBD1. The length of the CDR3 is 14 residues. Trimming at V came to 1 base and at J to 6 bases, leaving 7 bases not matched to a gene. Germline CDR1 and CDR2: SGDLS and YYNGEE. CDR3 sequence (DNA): TGTGCCAGCAGCGTACAGACAGGGAACGGCGAGCAGTACTTC. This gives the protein CASSVQTGNGEQYF.

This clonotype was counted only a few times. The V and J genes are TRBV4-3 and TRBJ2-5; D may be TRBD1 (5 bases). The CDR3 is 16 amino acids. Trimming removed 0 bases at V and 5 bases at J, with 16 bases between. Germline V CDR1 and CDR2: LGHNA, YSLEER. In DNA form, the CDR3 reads TGCGCCAGCAGCCAAGATCTAGGCAGGGCATCTGAGACCCAGTACTTC. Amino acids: CASSQDLGRASETQYF.

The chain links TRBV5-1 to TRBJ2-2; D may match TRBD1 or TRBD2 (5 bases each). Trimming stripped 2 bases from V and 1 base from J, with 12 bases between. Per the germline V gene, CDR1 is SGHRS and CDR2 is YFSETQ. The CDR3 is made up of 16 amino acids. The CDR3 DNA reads TGCGCCAGCAGCTTCGCCGGGACGGTGAACACCGGGGAGCTGTTTTTT. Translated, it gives CASSFAGTVNTGELFF.

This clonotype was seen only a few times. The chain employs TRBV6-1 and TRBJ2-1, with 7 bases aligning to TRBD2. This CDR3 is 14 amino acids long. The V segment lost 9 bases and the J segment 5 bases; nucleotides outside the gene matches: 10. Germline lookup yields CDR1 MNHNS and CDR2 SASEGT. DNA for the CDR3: TGTGCCAGTCTCTGGACTAGTCTTAACAATGAGCAGTTCTTC. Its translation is CASLWTSLNNEQFF.

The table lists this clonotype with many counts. CDR3 sequence reads: CASSFEIFGGNSPLHF. CDR3 nucleotide sequence: TGTGCCAGCAGTTTCGAGATATTCGGGGGAAATTCACCCCTCCACTTT. V and J are TRBV12-3 or TRBV12-4 and TRBJ1-6; the D gene is possibly TRBD1 (5 bases). The CDR3 is 16 amino acids. The V end was cut by 3 bases, the J end by 7 bases, with 16 bases between.

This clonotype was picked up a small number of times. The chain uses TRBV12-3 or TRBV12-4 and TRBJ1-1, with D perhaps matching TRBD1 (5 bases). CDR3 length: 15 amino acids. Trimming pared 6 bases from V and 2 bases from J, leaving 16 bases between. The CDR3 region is CASSLGTPTNTEAFF. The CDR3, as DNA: TGTGCCAGCAGCCTCGGGACCCCGACTAACACTGAAGCTTTCTTT.

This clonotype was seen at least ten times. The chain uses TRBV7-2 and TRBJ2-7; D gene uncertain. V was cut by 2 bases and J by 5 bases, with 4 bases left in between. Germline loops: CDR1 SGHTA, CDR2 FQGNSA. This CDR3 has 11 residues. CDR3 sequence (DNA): TGTGCCAGCAGCTTATTCGACGAGCAGTACTTC. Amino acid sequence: CASSLFDEQYF.

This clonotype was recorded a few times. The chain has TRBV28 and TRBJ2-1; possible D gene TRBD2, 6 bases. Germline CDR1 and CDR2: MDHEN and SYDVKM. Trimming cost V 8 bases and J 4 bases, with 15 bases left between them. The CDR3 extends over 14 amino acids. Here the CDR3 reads CASQSGPAYNEQFF. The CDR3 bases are TGTGCCAGCCAGAGCGGGCCCGCATACAATGAGCAGTTCTTC.

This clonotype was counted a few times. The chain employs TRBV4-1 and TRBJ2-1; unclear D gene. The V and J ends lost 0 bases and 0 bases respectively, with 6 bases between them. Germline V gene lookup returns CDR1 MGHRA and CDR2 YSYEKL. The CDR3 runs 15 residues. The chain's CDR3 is CASSQEPASYNEQFF. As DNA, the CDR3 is TGCGCCAGCAGCCAAGAACCAGCCTCCTACAATGAGCAGTTCTTC.

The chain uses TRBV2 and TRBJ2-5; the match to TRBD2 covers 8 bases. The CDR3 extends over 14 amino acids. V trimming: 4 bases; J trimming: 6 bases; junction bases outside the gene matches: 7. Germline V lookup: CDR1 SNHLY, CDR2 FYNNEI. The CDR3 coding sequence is TGTGCCAGCAGTGGATTCGCGGGAGGAAAGACCCAGTACTTC. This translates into CASSGFAGGKTQYF. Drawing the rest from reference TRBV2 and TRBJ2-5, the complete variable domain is EPEVTQTPSHQVTQMGQEVILRCVPISNHLYFYWYRQILGQKVEFLVSFYNNEISEKSEIFDDQFSVERPDGSNFTLKIRSTKLEDSAMYFCASSGFAGGKTQYFGPGTRLLVL.

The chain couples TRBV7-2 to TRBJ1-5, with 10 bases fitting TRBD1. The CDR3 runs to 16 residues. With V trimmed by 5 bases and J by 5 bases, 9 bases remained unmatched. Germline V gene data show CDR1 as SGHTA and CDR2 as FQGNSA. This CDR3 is CASSQRTGGFHQPQHF. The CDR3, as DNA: TGTGCCAGCAGCCAAAGGACAGGGGGGTTTCATCAGCCCCAGCATTTT.

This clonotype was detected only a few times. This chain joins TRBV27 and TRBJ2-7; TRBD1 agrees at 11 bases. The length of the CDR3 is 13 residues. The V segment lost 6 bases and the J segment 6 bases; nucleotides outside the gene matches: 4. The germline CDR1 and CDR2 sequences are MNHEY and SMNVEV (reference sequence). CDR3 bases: TGTGCCAGCAGCCGGGACAGGGGGTTCGAGCAGTACTTC. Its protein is CASSRDRGFEQYF.

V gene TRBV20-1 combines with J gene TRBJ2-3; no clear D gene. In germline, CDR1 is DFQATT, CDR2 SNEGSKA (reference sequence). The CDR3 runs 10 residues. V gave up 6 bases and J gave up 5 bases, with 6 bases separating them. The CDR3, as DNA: TGCAGTGCCGCAGTAGATACGCAGTATTTT. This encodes CSAAVDTQYF.

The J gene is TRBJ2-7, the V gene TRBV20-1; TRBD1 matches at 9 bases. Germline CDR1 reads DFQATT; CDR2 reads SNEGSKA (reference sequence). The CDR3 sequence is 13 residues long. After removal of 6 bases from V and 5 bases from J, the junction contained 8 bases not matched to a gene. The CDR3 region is CSAGGQGVNEQYF. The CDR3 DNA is TGCAGTGCAGGGGGACAGGGTGTGAACGAGCAGTACTTC.

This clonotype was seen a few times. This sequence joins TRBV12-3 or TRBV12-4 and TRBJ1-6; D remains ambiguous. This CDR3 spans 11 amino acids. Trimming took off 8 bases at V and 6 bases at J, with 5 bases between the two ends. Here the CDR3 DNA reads TGTGCCAGCGGCCCTAATTCACCCCTCCACTTT. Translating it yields CASGPNSPLHF.

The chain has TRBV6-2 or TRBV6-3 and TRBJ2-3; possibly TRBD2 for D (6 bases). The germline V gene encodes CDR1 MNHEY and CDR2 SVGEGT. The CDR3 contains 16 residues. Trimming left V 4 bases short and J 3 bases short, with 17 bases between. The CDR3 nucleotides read TGTGCCAGCAGTTCCTTTGGAGGGATTCTAACAGATACGCAGTATTTT. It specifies CASSSFGGILTDTQYF.

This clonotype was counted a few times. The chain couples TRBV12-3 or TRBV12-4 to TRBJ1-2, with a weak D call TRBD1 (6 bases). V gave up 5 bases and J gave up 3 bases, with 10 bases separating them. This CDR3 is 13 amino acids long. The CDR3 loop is CASSPTGYYGYTF. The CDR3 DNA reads TGTGCCAGCAGTCCCACAGGGTACTATGGCTACACCTTC.

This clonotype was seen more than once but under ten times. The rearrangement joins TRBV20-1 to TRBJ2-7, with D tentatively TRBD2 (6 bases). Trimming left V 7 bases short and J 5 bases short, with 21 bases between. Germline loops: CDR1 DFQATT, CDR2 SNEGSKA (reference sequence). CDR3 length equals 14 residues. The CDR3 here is CSVAARDLAHEQYF. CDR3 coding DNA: TGCAGTGTAGCCGCGCGGGATCTTGCCCACGAGCAGTACTTC.

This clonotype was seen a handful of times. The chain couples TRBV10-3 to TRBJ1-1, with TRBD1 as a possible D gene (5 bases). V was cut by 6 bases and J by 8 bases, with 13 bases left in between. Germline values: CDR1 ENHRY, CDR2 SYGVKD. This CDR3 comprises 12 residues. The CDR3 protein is CAIRNGGEEAFF. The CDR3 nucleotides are TGTGCCATCAGGAACGGGGGGGAGGAAGCTTTCTTT.

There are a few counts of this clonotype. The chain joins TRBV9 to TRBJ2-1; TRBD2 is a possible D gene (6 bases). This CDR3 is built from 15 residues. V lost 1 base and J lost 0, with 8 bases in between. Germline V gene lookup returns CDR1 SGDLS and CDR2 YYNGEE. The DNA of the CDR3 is TGTGCCAGCAGCGTAACCGGGAGCTCCTACAATGAGCAGTTCTTC. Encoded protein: CASSVTGSSYNEQFF.

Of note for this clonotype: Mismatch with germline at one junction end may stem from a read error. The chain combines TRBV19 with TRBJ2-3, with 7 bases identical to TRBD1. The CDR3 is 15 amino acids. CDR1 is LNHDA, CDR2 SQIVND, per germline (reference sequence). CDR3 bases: TGTGCCAGTAGTATACTCGACAGGGACACAGATACGCATTATTTT. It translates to CASSILDRDTDTHYF.

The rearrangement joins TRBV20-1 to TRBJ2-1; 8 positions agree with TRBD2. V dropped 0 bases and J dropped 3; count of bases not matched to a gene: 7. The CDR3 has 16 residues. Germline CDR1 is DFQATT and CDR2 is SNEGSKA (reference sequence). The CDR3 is CSARDPTSGFYNEQFF. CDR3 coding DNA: TGCAGTGCTAGAGATCCTACTAGCGGCTTCTACAATGAGCAGTTCTTC.

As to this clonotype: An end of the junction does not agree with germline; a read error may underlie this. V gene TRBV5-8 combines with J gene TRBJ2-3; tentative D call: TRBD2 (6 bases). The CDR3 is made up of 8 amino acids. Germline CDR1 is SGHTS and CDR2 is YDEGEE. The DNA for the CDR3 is TGTGCCAGCAGCCGCGGGGATTTT. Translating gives CASSRGDF. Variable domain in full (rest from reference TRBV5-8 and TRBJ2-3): EAGVTQSPTHLIKTRGQQATLRCSPISGHTSVYWYQQALGLGLQFLLWYDEGEERNRGNFPPRFSGRQFPNYSSELNVNALELEDSALYLCASSRGDFGPGTRLTVL.

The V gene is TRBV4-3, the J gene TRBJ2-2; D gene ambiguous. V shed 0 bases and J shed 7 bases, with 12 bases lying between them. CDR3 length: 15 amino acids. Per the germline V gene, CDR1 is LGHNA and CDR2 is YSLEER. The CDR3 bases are TGCGCCAGCAGCCAAGATGGCGGCTCCCACGGGGAGCTGTTTTTT. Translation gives CASSQDGGSHGELFF.

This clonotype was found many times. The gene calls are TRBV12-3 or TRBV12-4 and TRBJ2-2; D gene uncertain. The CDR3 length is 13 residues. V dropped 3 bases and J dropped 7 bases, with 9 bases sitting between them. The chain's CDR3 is CASSFMGYGELFF. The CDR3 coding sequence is TGTGCCAGCAGTTTCATGGGATACGGGGAGCTGTTTTTT.

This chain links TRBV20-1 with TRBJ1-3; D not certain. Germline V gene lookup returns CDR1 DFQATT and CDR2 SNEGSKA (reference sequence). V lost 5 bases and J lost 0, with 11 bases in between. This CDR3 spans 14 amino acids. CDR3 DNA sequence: TGCAGTGCTGAAGATTATTCCTCTGGAAACACCATATATTTT. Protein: CSAEDYSSGNTIYF.